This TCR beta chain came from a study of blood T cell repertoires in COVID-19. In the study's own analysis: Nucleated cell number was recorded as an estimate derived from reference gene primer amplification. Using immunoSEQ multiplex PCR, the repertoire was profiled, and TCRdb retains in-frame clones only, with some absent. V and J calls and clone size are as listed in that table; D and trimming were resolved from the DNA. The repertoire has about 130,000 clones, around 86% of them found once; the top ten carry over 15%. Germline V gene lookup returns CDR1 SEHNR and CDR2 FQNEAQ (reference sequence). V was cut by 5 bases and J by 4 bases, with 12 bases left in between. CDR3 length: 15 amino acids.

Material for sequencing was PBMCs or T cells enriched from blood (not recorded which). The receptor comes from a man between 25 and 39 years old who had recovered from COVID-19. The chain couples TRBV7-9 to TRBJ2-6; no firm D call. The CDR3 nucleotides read TGTGCCAGCAGCCCCCCCCAGTTGGGGGCCAACGTCCTGACTTTC. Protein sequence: CASSPPQLGANVLTF.